This entry is about one T cell receptor (beta chain). It lacks a known antigen. Base qualities are not at hand, and no much larger clone is one base apart. These data are taken from a study of T cells in Graves' hyperthyroidism and ophthalmopathy (dated by TCRdb to about 2019). Regarding the research as a whole: Peripheral blood samples were taken at the time of initial diagnosis, prior to any treatment. To identify TCR V-J signatures that set the groups apart, the researchers used a discovery cohort of 100 patients, made up of around 40 with Graves' ophthalmopathy and 55 to 65 with stable Graves' hyperthyroidism. The study also compared thyroid tissue and blood T-cell repertoires from more than five Graves' hyperthyroidism patients. For training and testing, the approximately 92 patients in the discovery cohort were randomly divided in a 7:3 ratio. After sampling, hyperthyroidism patients received methimazole starting at 30 mg daily, and ophthalmopathy patients received high-dose intravenous methylprednisolone. Whether ophthalmopathy could be predicted prospectively was tested in an independent validation cohort made up of under 20 hyperthyroidism patients plus 17 patients who later progressed to ophthalmopathy. According to the paper, TCR Vbeta CDR3 sequencing was carried out on approximately 140 peripheral blood samples, which came from 40 to 45 ophthalmopathy, under 80 hyperthyroidism and approximately 17 progressor patients. Paper-wide results and their limitations: Most expanded thyroid clonotypes (frequency above 0.001) were also detected in blood, a finding suggesting that blood repertoires may reflect thyroid immune responses. In validation, progression to ophthalmopathy was predicted by the model with about 70% sensitivity and 72% to 85% specificity, a median of roughly six months before onset. Sample size was not statistically predetermined, and investigators were not blinded to group allocation. A model built on a 13 V-J signature distinguished ophthalmopathy from stable hyperthyroidism, reaching about 88% sensitivity and under 84% specificity in cross-validation and 80%/75% in testing.

The TCR beta CDR3 regions were amplified from the RNA transcripts. The TCR CDR3 was subjected to a first round of RT-PCR using the HTBI primer set and the Qiagen OneStep RT-PCR kit. Libraries were constructed in a second round of multiplex PCR, after which size selection and purification were performed. Libraries were sequenced paired-end with 100 bp reads on an Illumina HiSeq2000. As for the authors' bioinformatics: SOAPnuke was used to process the raw data, throwing out any read that contained adapters or uncalled bases, had a mean Phred below 15, or lacked an exact constant-primer or identifier match. COPE v1.2.5 was used to merge high-quality paired reads, and clonotypes were defined as unique nucleotide sequences. MiTCR v1.1 was used to align the clonotypes against IMGT TRBV, TRBD and TRBJ reference segments. The analysis was restricted to V-J combinations with a frequency above 0.0001, which together covered 99% to 99.2% of the repertoires. A TCS score was defined as the ratio between F50 (clonal expansion) and ExV (chaos), using BLOSUM62-based TCRdist between CDR3 peptides within each V-J. Welch's t-statistics and random forest reduced some 510 V-J features to under 15, which were used in a naive Bayes classifier (R e1071). TCRdb's own reprocessing of the public reads used fastp at Q25 and MiXCR and kept productive beta chains. Rows merge per CDR3 protein into single entries with the most common DNA and genes. The V and J calls follow TCRdb's processing rather than the paper's. The sample includes some 490,000 distinct CDR3 sequences, with about 22% observed a single time. The top ten hold approximately 49% of the sample.

Ophthalmopathy patients had moderately to severely active disease, Clinical Activity Score of at least 3, NOSPECS grade of at least 4, and duration under 3 months. Any patient with an uncontrolled infection, another autoimmune disease, pregnancy or lactation was excluded. Diagnoses relied on clinical symptoms, serum thyroxine and TRAb, thyroid ultrasound and orbital computed tomography. PBMCs were separated from under 12 ml of fresh peripheral blood using Ficoll-Paque density gradient centrifugation. Total RNA was extracted with Trizol reagent, and quality was checked on an Agilent 2100 Bioanalyzer. The sequence was obtained from a woman in her 70s with Graves' ophthalmopathy. The specimen was blood.

The CDR3 protein: CASTADSSGANVLTF. The DNA reads TGTGCCAGTACCGCGGACAGTTCTGGGGCCAACGTCCTGACTTTC. Recombination linked TRBV19 to TRBJ2-6; TRBD1 might be the D gene, on 6 matching bases. The junction carries 11 bases between V and J, which are trimmed by 7 bases and 1 base respectively. CDR1 LNHDA and CDR2 SQIVND were looked up in the germline V gene (reference sequence). Taken from cysteine to phenylalanine, the CDR3 has 15 residues. Only CDR3 DNA remains: 45 bases, in frame from the first base.